This TCR beta chain was sequenced during a study of OX40 agonist ivuxolimab in advanced cancers. Overall study: Patients in the trial were receiving intravenous ivuxolimab every 2 weeks, at doses of 0.01 to 10 mg/kg. Among those enrolled, mean age was about 58 years (range roughly 20 to 79) and about 79% were male.

The assay was immunoSEQ multiplex PCR, and TCRdb's table has in-frame clones only and misses some. This table holds about 73,000 clones, around nine tenths found once. Germline CDR1 and CDR2: SEHNR and FQNEAQ (reference sequence). V dropped 4 bases and J dropped 7 bases, with 16 bases sitting between them. The CDR3 is 15 residues long. This chain joins TRBV7-9 and TRBJ1-4; D might be TRBD1 (6 bases). This material consisted of CD4+ or CD8+ T cells sorted from blood, taken in a trial of the OX40 agonist ivuxolimab. The receptor was isolated from an adult with an advanced solid tumor such as melanoma, head and neck, liver or kidney cancer. CDR3 nucleotides: TGTGCCAGCAGCTACGGGACACCCTCTGGTGAAAAACTGTTTTTT. This sequence encodes CASSYGTPSGEKLFF.